These 30 T cell receptor beta chains share one sample of origin, sequenced in a study of blood T cell repertoires in COVID-19. The table came from immunoSEQ multiplex PCR; TCRdb's copy has only in-frame clones and leaves some out. The sample consists of approximately 350,000 clones, around nine tenths of them appearing once. Sequencing was performed on peripheral blood. The receptors stem from a woman between 18 and 29 years old who had recovered from COVID-19.

This chain uses TRBV10-2 with TRBJ2-5; 8 bases are a match to TRBD2. The V segment lost 0 bases and the J segment 1 base; nucleotides outside the gene matches: 4. The CDR3 extends over 16 amino acids. Germline V CDR1 and CDR2: WSHSY, SAAADI. The CDR3 DNA reads as TGCGCCAGCAGTGAGTCGCCGCGGGAGGTCCAAGAGACCCAGTACTTC. This translates into CASSESPREVQETQYF.

The chain carries TRBV5-6 and TRBJ1-1; TRBD1 aligns across 7 bases. CDR1 is SGHDT, CDR2 YYEEEE, per germline. The CDR3 contains 14 residues. Trimming cost V 2 bases and J 5 bases; bases outside gene matches: 6. This CDR3 is CASSFTGVGTEAFF. The CDR3 DNA is TGTGCCAGCAGCTTTACAGGGGTTGGAACTGAAGCTTTCTTT.

The chain couples TRBV11-2 to TRBJ1-1; D is possibly TRBD1 (5 bases). The CDR3 loop spans 15 amino acids. Germline loops: CDR1 SGHAT, CDR2 FQNNGV. The V end lost 8 bases, the J end lost 4 bases, and 20 bases lay between the germline ends. As DNA, the CDR3 is TGTGCCAGCGATAAGTGGAATCCGGGGGGCACTGAAGCTTTCTTT. Amino acid sequence: CASDKWNPGGTEAFF.

This chain links TRBV6-4 with TRBJ2-3; the match to TRBD1 covers 7 bases. CDR3 length: 14 residues. Per germline, CDR1 MRHNA and CDR2 SNTAGT. V trimming: 0 bases; J trimming: 4 bases; junction bases outside the gene matches: 1. CDR3 nucleotides: TGTGCCAGCAGTGACTCGACAGGGCCAGATACGCAGTATTTT. Its protein is CASSDSTGPDTQYF.

The chain joins TRBV4-3 to TRBJ1-1; 9 bases agree with TRBD1. The germline gives CDR1 LGHNA, CDR2 YSLEER. This CDR3 region has 15 residues. The J segment lost 3 bases and the V segment lost 3 bases, leaving 5 bases of the junction unmatched. The CDR3 region is CASSQGRTGDTEAFF. In nucleotides, the CDR3 is TGCGCCAGCAGCCAGGGGAGGACAGGGGACACTGAAGCTTTCTTT.

This clone was seen only a few times. The same CDR3 is also encoded by other DNA sequences in this sample. The chain uses TRBV5-6 and TRBJ2-1; 8 positions agree with TRBD2. The V gene's germline CDR1 is SGHDT and CDR2 YYEEEE. The CDR3 sequence is 14 residues long. V lost 2 bases, J lost 3 bases, and 1 base stayed unmatched. CDR3 sequence: CASSLTSGYNEQFF. CDR3 nucleotide sequence: TGTGCCAGCAGCTTAACTAGCGGCTACAATGAGCAGTTCTTC.

This clone was recorded a few times. The genes are TRBV18 and TRBJ2-1; 12 bases align to TRBD2. The CDR3 contains 16 residues. Germline CDR1 KGHSH, CDR2 LQKENI. Losses at the gene ends were 3 bases for V and 4 bases for J; bases not matched to a gene: 4. The CDR3 is CASSPRTSGIYNEQFF. DNA of the CDR3: TGTGCCAGCTCACCGAGGACTAGCGGGATATACAATGAGCAGTTCTTC.

This clone was counted once. This sequence joins TRBV9 and TRBJ2-1; possibly TRBD1 for D (6 bases). Per germline, CDR1 SGDLS and CDR2 YYNGEE. This CDR3 is built from 13 residues. V dropped 3 bases and J dropped 7 bases, with 11 bases sitting between them. The chain's CDR3 is CASSDRVLNEQFF. The DNA for the CDR3 is TGTGCCAGCAGCGACAGGGTTTTGAATGAGCAGTTCTTC.

The V and J genes are TRBV5-1 and TRBJ2-3; perhaps TRBD2 as D (6 bases). CDR3 length: 15 residues. The V gene's germline CDR1 is SGHRS and CDR2 YFSETQ. V shed 7 bases and J shed 2 bases, with 17 bases lying between them. The CDR3 is CASQPAAGLTDTQYF. As DNA, the CDR3 is TGCGCCAGCCAACCTGCCGCGGGGCTCACAGATACGCAGTATTTT.

This clone occurred a few times. The V and J genes are TRBV7-8 and TRBJ2-7; unclear D gene. The length of the CDR3 is 13 residues. Germline assignment: CDR1 SGHVS and CDR2 FQNEAQ. V lost 1 base and J lost 4, with 8 bases in between. In DNA form, the CDR3 reads TGTGCCAGCAGCTTAGAACTGACTTACGAGCAGTACGTC. Its translation is CASSLELTYEQYV.

The chain joins TRBV9 to TRBJ1-4, with TRBD1 matching 8 bases. The CDR3 sequence is 15 residues long. The trim removed 4 bases at V and 4 bases at J, leaving 6 bases unmatched. Germline V gene data show CDR1 as SGDLS and CDR2 as YYNGEE. CDR3 loop: CASSPDRVLNEKLFF. The CDR3, as DNA: TGTGCCAGCAGCCCGGACAGGGTACTTAATGAAAAACTGTTTTTT. Variable domain in full (rest from reference TRBV9 and TRBJ1-4): DSGVTQTPKHLITATGQRVTLRCSPRSGDLSVYWYQQSLDQGLQFLIQYYNGEERAKGNILERFSAQQFPDLHSELNLSSLELGDSALYFCASSPDRVLNEKLFFGSGTQLSVL.

The rearrangement joins TRBV7-6 to TRBJ1-6; 7 bases are a match to TRBD1. This CDR3 spans 14 amino acids. Looked up from germline, CDR1 is SGHVS and CDR2 is FNYEAQ. The V segment lost 3 bases and the J segment 10 bases; nucleotides outside the gene matches: 6. This CDR3 is CASSLTGSESPLHF. Written as DNA, the CDR3 is TGTGCCAGCAGCTTGACAGGGTCGGAATCACCCCTCCACTTT.

This chain connects TRBV4-3 to TRBJ1-2, with 7 bases identical to TRBD1. The ends lost 4 bases at V and 4 bases at J; junction bases unmatched: 3. Germline values: CDR1 LGHNA, CDR2 YSLEER. The length of the CDR3 is 13 residues. This CDR3 reads CASSPGTAYGYTF. For the CDR3, the DNA is TGCGCCAGCAGCCCAGGGACAGCCTATGGCTACACCTTC.

V and J are TRBV3-1 (or the pseudogene TRBV3-2) and TRBJ2-1; 11 bases map to TRBD2. The CDR3 is 17 amino acids. V gave up 3 bases and J gave up 7 bases; unmatched junction bases: 11. The germline gives CDR1 LGHDT, CDR2 YNNKEL (reference sequence). CDR3 nucleotides: TGTGCCAGCAGCCACACGTTAGCGGGAGGGCCTTGGAATGAGCAGTTCTTC. The encoded protein is CASSHTLAGGPWNEQFF.

The V and J genes are TRBV9 and TRBJ2-5; 8 nucleotides agree with TRBD2. This CDR3 contains 14 residues. V trimming: 4 bases; J trimming: 2 bases; junction bases outside the gene matches: 4. Germline values: CDR1 SGDLS, CDR2 YYNGEE. This CDR3 is CASSRLASQETQYF. The CDR3 bases are TGTGCCAGCAGCCGACTAGCGTCACAAGAGACCCAGTACTTC.

The chain combines TRBV7-2 with TRBJ2-1; 10 bases are shared with TRBD2. Per the germline V gene, CDR1 is SGHTA and CDR2 is FQGNSA. CDR3 size: 16 residues. V dropped 6 bases and J dropped 3; count of bases not matched to a gene: 8. DNA of the CDR3: TGTGCCAGCAGACCCCTCAGCGGGAGGGTCTACAATGAGCAGTTCTTC. Its translation is CASRPLSGRVYNEQFF.

This chain connects TRBV4-2 to TRBJ2-4, with D possibly TRBD2 on 5 matching bases. CDR3 length: 14 amino acids. Germline V gene sequence: CDR1 LGHNA, CDR2 YNFKEQ. Trimming cost V 0 bases and J 10 bases, with 13 bases left between them. CDR3 DNA sequence: TGTGCCAGCAGCCAAGATCGCGGACTTATGATTCAGTACTTC. It encodes CASSQDRGLMIQYF.

This clone was counted a few times. The chain links TRBV5-1 to TRBJ1-6; 9 bases fit TRBD1. The CDR3 runs to 14 residues. V trimming: 7 bases; J trimming: 7 bases; junction bases outside the gene matches: 6. The germline V gene has CDR1 SGHRS and CDR2 YFSETQ. CDR3 in amino acids: CASSRDRENSPLHF. The CDR3 bases are TGCGCCAGCTCCCGGGACAGGGAAAATTCACCCCTCCACTTT.

This chain links TRBV20-1 with TRBJ2-3, with TRBD1 as a possible D gene (5 bases). In germline, CDR1 is DFQATT, CDR2 SNEGSKA (reference sequence). Trimming removed 6 bases at V and 4 bases at J, with 8 bases between. This CDR3 has 11 residues. CDR3 DNA: TGCAGTGCAGGGGAAGCAGATACGCAGTATTTT. Translating gives CSAGEADTQYF.

The chain combines TRBV19 with TRBJ2-4; TRBD2 is a possible D gene (5 bases). Trimming stripped 4 bases from V and 3 bases from J, with 19 bases between. The germline CDR1 and CDR2 sequences are LNHDA and SQIVND (reference sequence). This CDR3 is built from 17 residues. This chain's CDR3 is CASSTSLARSVKNIQYF. The CDR3, as DNA: TGTGCCAGTAGTACCTCCCTAGCCAGGTCCGTCAAAAACATTCAGTACTTC.

J is TRBJ1-1 and V is TRBV10-2; 8 bases agree with TRBD1. The CDR3 runs to 14 residues. Germline V CDR1 and CDR2: WSHSY, SAAADI. V lost 5 bases and J lost 0; bases outside the gene matches: 2. CDR3 sequence (DNA): TGCGCCAGCAGTAGGGACAGGATGAACACTGAAGCTTTCTTT. Its protein is CASSRDRMNTEAFF.

This rearrangement joins TRBV5-8 to TRBJ2-7; 8 nucleotides match TRBD2. The CDR3 extends over 15 amino acids. Germline assignment: CDR1 SGHTS and CDR2 YDEGEE. J gave up 4 bases and V 4 bases, and 10 bases lay outside the gene matches. The CDR3 loop reads CASSDRGGSRYEQYV. DNA for the CDR3: TGTGCCAGCAGCGATCGGGGGGGGAGTAGGTACGAGCAGTACGTC.

The chain is built from TRBV6-1 and TRBJ2-1; D remains unclear. The length of the CDR3 is 14 residues. Germline CDR1 reads MNHNS; CDR2 reads SASEGT. Deletions cut 2 bases from V and 5 bases from J, with 10 bases between. The DNA of the CDR3 is TGTGCCAGCAGTGAAAAGTGGGCAGACAATGAGCAGTTCTTC. Translated: CASSEKWADNEQFF.

The gene calls are TRBV12-5 and TRBJ2-2; TRBD2 matches 9 bases. The CDR3 contains 16 residues. The V segment lost 0 bases and the J segment 5 bases; nucleotides outside the gene matches: 4. Germline CDR1 is LGHNT and CDR2 is FRNRAP. CDR3 coding DNA: TGTGCTAGTGGTTTGGTGATAGCGGGAGTGACCGGGGAGCTGTTTTTT. Translated: CASGLVIAGVTGELFF.

The V call is TRBV19, the J call TRBJ1-5; unclear D gene. CDR3 length equals 16 residues. V lost 1 base and J 5 bases, leaving 15 bases between the germline ends. CDR1 and CDR2 from the germline V gene are LNHDA and SQIVND (reference sequence). CDR3: CASSIGRGRRHQPQHF. CDR3 nucleotide sequence: TGTGCCAGTAGTATAGGGCGCGGGAGACGACATCAGCCCCAGCATTTT.

This rearrangement joins TRBV3-1 (or the pseudogene TRBV3-2) to TRBJ2-3; D may be TRBD1 (5 bases). V lost 0 bases and J 2 bases, leaving 9 bases between the germline ends. Germline-derived CDR1 and CDR2 are LGHDT and YNNKEL (reference sequence). This CDR3 spans 15 amino acids. The DNA of the CDR3 is TGTGCCAGCAGCCAAGATCTAGGACACACAGATACGCAGTATTTT. Translated: CASSQDLGHTDTQYF.

The chain couples TRBV19 to TRBJ2-2, with 10 bases identical to TRBD2. Per the germline V gene, CDR1 is LNHDA and CDR2 is SQIVND (reference sequence). J gave up 4 bases and V 3 bases, and 5 bases lay outside the gene matches. The CDR3 totals 16 residues. The CDR3 loop reads CASSMLAGAGTGELFF. CDR3 coding DNA: TGTGCCAGTAGTATGCTAGCGGGAGCGGGCACCGGGGAGCTGTTTTTT.

The chain carries TRBV11-2 and TRBJ1-4; maybe TRBD1 (6 bases). Trimming stripped 0 bases from V and 4 bases from J, with 12 bases between. In germline, CDR1 is SGHAT, CDR2 FQNNGV. The CDR3 is 16 residues long. CDR3 loop: CASSLDRGAGNEKLFF. In DNA form, the CDR3 reads TGTGCCAGCAGCTTAGATCGGGGGGCGGGTAATGAAAAACTGTTTTTT.

V usage is TRBV5-6 and J usage is TRBJ1-2, with D perhaps matching TRBD1 (6 bases). This CDR3 has 16 amino acids. V lost 2 bases and J lost 0, with 14 bases in between. In germline, CDR1 is SGHDT, CDR2 YYEEEE. The chain's CDR3 is CASSFRRTGTNYGYTF. The CDR3 DNA sequence: TGTGCCAGCAGCTTCCGCCGAACAGGGACTAACTATGGCTACACCTTC.

This chain connects TRBV19 to TRBJ2-3; 13 positions match TRBD2. V lost 3 bases to trimming and J lost 4 bases; unmatched junction nucleotides: 4. This CDR3 is built from 16 residues. Germline-derived CDR1 and CDR2 are LNHDA and SQIVND (reference sequence). CDR3 nucleotide sequence: TGTGCCAGTAGTATCGGACTAGCGGGAGATGCAGATACGCAGTATTTT. It is translated as CASSIGLAGDADTQYF.